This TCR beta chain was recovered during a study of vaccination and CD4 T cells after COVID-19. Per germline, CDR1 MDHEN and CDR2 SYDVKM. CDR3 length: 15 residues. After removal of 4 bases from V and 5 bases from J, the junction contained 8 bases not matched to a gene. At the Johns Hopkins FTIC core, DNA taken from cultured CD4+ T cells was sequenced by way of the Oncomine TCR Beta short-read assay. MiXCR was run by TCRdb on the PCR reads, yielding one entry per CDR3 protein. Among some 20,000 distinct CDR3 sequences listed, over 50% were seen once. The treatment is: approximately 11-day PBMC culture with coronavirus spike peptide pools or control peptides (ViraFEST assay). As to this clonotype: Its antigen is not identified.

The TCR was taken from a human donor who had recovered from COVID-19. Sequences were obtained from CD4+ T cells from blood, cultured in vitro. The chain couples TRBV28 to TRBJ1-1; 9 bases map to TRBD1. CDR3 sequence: CASSYAGQGRTEAFF. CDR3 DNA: TGTGCCAGCAGTTACGCGGGACAGGGCAGGACTGAAGCTTTCTTT.